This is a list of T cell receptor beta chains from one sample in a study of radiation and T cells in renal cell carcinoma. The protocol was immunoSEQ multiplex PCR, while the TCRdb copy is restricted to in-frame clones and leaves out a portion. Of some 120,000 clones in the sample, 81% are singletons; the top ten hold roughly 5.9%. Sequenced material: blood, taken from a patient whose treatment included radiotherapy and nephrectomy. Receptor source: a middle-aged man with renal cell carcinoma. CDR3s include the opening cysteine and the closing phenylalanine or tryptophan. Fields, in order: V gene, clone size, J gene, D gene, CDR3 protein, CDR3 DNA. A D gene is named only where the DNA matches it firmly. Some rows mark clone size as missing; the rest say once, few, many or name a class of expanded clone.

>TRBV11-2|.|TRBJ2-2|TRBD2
CASSAGLAGVDTGELFF
TGTGCCAGCAGCGCGGGGCTAGCGGGGGTCGACACCGGGGAGCTGTTTTTT
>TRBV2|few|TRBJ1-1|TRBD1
CASTGTARNTEAFF
TGTGCCAGCACGGGGACAGCTCGGAACACTGAAGCTTTCTTT
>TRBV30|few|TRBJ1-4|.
CAWKSGPWQTNEKLFF
TGTGCCTGGAAGTCAGGGCCCTGGCAGACTAATGAAAAACTGTTTTTT
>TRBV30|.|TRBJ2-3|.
CAWKILGDTQYF
TGTGCCTGGAAGATACTAGGCGATACGCAGTATTTT
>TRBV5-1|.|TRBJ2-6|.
CASSLVVSGANVLTF
TGCGCCAGCAGCTTGGTAGTCTCTGGGGCCAACGTCCTGACTTTC
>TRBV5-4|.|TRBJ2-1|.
CASSFREGRNEQFF
TGTGCCAGCAGCTTCCGTGAGGGTCGCAATGAGCAGTTCTTC
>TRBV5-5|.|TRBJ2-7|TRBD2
CASSLGREGRSYEQYF
TGTGCCAGCAGCTTGGGTCGGGAGGGCCGATCCTACGAGCAGTACTTC
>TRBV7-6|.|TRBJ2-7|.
CASSRRWGIHEQYF
TGTGCCAGCAGCCGTAGGTGGGGTATCCACGAGCAGTACTTC
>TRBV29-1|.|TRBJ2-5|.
CSVVTVQETQYF
TGCAGCGTTGTTACAGTCCAAGAGACCCAGTACTTC
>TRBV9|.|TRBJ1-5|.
CASSGYSNQPQHF
TGTGCCAGCAGCGGATATAGCAATCAGCCCCAGCATTTT
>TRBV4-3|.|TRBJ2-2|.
CASSQRVFTGELFF
TGCGCCAGCAGCCAACGGGTTTTCACCGGGGAGCTGTTTTTT
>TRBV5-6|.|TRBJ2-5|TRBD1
CASSEGQGGETQYF
TGTGCCAGCAGCGAGGGACAGGGTGGAGAGACCCAGTACTTC
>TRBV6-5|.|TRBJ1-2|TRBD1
CASSKDRDYGYTF
TGTGCCAGCAGCAAAGACAGGGACTATGGCTACACCTTC
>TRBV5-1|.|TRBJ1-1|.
CASSLGGPVSEAFF
TGCGCCAGCAGCTTGGGTGGGCCTGTCTCTGAAGCTTTCTTT
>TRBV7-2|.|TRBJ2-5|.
CASSFGPQETQYF
TGTGCCAGCAGCTTCGGGCCACAAGAGACCCAGTACTTC
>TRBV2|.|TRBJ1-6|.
CASSERRLWTPLHF
TGTGCCAGCAGTGAGCGGAGGCTATGGACACCCCTCCACTTT
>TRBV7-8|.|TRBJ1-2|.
CASSLVEAGYTF
TGTGCCAGCAGCTTAGTCGAGGCGGGCTACACCTTC
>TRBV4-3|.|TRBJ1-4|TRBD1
CASSSGQGGKLFF
TGCGCCAGCAGCTCTGGACAGGGGGGAAAACTGTTTTTT
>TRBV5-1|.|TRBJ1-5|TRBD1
CASSFWTGVISNQPQHF
TGCGCCAGCAGCTTTTGGACAGGGGTAATTAGCAATCAGCCCCAGCATTTT
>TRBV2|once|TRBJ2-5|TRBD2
CASTRTSAQETQYF
TGTGCCAGCACCCGGACTAGTGCTCAAGAGACCCAGTACTTC
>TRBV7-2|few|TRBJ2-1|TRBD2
CASSLSRDYGDEQFF
TGTGCCAGCAGCTTAAGCCGGGACTACGGCGATGAGCAGTTCTTC
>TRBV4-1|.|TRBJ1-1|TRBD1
CASSQGQGPNTEAFF
TGCGCCAGCAGCCAAGGACAGGGGCCTAACACTGAAGCTTTCTTT
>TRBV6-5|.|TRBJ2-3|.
CASSSGGSITDTQYF
TGTGCCAGCAGTTCAGGCGGTTCAATCACAGATACGCAGTATTTT
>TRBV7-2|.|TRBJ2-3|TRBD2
CASSHLSGGRTDTQYF
TGTGCCAGCAGCCACCTATCGGGGGGTCGCACAGATACGCAGTATTTT
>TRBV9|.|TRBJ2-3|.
CASSVGRSGQTTDTQYF
TGTGCCAGCAGCGTAGGTCGGTCGGGTCAAACCACAGATACGCAGTATTTT
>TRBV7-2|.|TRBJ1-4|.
CASSRQTATNEKLFF
TGTGCCAGCAGCCGACAGACTGCAACTAATGAAAAACTGTTTTTT
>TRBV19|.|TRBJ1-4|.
CASSPGFSHEKLFF
TGTGCCAGTAGTCCTGGGTTTTCTCATGAAAAACTGTTTTTT
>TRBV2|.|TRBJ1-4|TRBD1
CASQQGVYEKLFF
TGTGCCAGTCAACAGGGGGTGTATGAAAAACTGTTTTTT
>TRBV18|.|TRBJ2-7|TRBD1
CASSPYRDSYEQYF
TGTGCCAGCTCACCCTACCGGGACAGCTACGAGCAGTACTTC